The entry below describes one T cell receptor beta chain. Its antigen is as yet unknown. A patient was excluded if there was uncontrolled infection, other autoimmune disease, pregnancy or lactation. PBMCs were obtained from 9.5 to 10 ml fresh peripheral blood. RNA transcripts provided the source from which TCR beta CDR3 regions were amplified. HTBI primers were used for first-round RT-PCR of the TCR CDR3. TCRdb reanalysed the multiplex PCR reads using MiXCR and keeps one entry per CDR3 protein. The sample holds roughly 740,000 distinct CDR3 sequences, about a sixth seen once. Germline V CDR1 and CDR2: WSHSY, SAAADI. The CDR3 length is 16 residues. V dropped 1 base and J dropped 0; count of bases not matched to a gene: 1. This specimen comes from a study of T cells in Graves' hyperthyroidism and ophthalmopathy. Overall study: Peripheral blood draws took place at initial diagnosis, ahead of any treatment. Study-wide findings and caveats: Appearing also in blood were most of the thyroid clonotypes expanded above 0.001.

The TCR comes from a man between 18 and 35 years old with Graves' hyperthyroidism. The source material was blood. The J gene is TRBJ2-2, the V gene TRBV10-2, with TRBD1 matching 8 bases. CDR3 sequence: CASSEWDRSNTGELFF. The CDR3 bases are TGCGCCAGCAGTGAGTGGGACAGGTCGAACACCGGGGAGCTGTTTTTT.